The T cell receptor (beta chain) described here comes from a study of cytomegalovirus exposure and HLA in healthy donors (TCRdb year 2017). In the study overall: An earlier analysis of roughly 500 of the donors reported 276 Gb of sequence data and 95 million to 130 million unique TCR beta sequences obtained from around 180 million T cells. All discovery cohort repertoires had been generated on a single sequencing platform. Class I and class II HLA loci were covered by the typing at four-digit resolution. To predict cytomegalovirus infection status, the study combined high-throughput TCR immunosequencing, statistical association of individual TCRs with disease status, and machine learning. The number of typed donors differed by locus: about 620-640 for A, B, C, DRB1 and DQB1; 522 for DQA1; around 580 for DPA1; and some 450 for DPB1. In addition to the first cohort of approximately 650 subjects, a separate validation cohort of 130 or so different subjects was used. A later analysis re-analyzed previously published TCR beta repertoires from 600 to 850 donors and added high-resolution HLA genotyping to study TCR occurrence patterns. The later analysis used no new phenotypic data to find candidate immune exposures, relying instead on TCR beta sequences and their occurrence across donors. An early release covering 500 to 750 HLA-typed donors comprised around 300 gigabases of sequencing data and roughly 86 million unique TCR sequences. In a later genetic analysis, genome-wide SNP genotypes for about three fifths of the roughly 670 donors were used, and that subset was treated as a discovery cohort. The study used immunosequencing to profile the T cell repertoires of about 670 subjects and linked those repertoires to cytomegalovirus serostatus. Among under 450 genotyped donors of the cohort, an average of around 240,000 unique TCR beta nucleotide sequences were sequenced per donor, about a sixth of them non-productive. To decide whether each TCR beta V gene segment behaved as functional or pseudogenic, an earlier analysis of approximately 600 of the donors relied on high-throughput TCR beta sequencing. About five DR-DQ haplotypes were handled as single units for association and clustering, since linkage in the cohort was strong. Alongside the repertoire data, information on donor age, sex, ethnicity and CMV serostatus was compiled. Of the approximately 400 genotyped donors, about 80% fell in the genetic ancestry cluster associated with self-reported Caucasian donors. The study aimed to test whether cataloging public T cell receptors could reveal signatures of past pathogen exposure. Results and caveats for the whole study, not just this receptor: The sequencing pipeline was judged likely to have produced a cluster of highly shared sequence variants as a technical artifact. Some IMGT-functional V segments, including TRBV6-2 and TRBV6-3, could not be distinguished by the 87-base-pair reads and were therefore excluded. A further reported finding was that TCR beta sequences accurately predicted the HLA-A and HLA-B alleles for most subjects in the first cohort. According to the authors, the approach could potentially be generalized to other disease states and immunological phenotypes. An association between a missense DCLRE1C variant and V-gene and J-gene trimming of TCR beta chains was found in a later genetic analysis and replicated in an independent cohort. According to a later analysis, parvovirus B19, influenza, CMV and Epstein-Barr virus appeared linked to several top co-occurrence clusters. When HLA alleles, especially DR and DQ, strongly co-occurred, TCR associations were difficult to assign to individual alleles. Immune exposure information for the cohort was limited to CMV serostatus. Correlated functional status among segregating V segments might reflect linkage disequilibrium, but an unknown experimental factor could not be ruled out. The classifier was reported to diagnose cytomegalovirus status with high specificity and sensitivity in both the original cohort and the validation cohort. Compared with the 666-donor mean, donors in an Asian-associated ancestry cluster had fewer N-insertions in productive TCRs, according to a later genetic analysis. Roughly uniform sequencing depth across donors was assumed in presence/absence analyses, although this assumption may not hold. A later analysis associated about 18,000 TCR beta sequences with specific HLA alleles at a false discovery rate of 0.05. Over 15 rarely observed V segments, including chromosome 9 orphons, were excluded from the earlier analysis of 550 to 700 of the donors because counts were too low. According to a later analysis, TCR association rates differed among HLA loci, with DRB1 alleles showing the most associated TCRs and HLA-C alleles showing the fewest. Broadly in line with IMGT annotations, most TCR beta V segments showed up in productive rearrangements about 90% or about 30% of the time in an earlier analysis of 587 of the donors. In this cohort, only TCR beta chains were sequenced, and detectable features were limited by the absence of alpha or paired-chain data. Most TCR sequences were observed very rarely across donors, whereas some public TCRs were present in many individuals. In vitro tests confirmed that a few of the cytomegalovirus-associated TCR beta chains recognize cytomegalovirus antigens. In a later analysis, most CMV-associated TCR beta chains were found to appear HLA-restricted, with HLA associations seemingly driven largely by CMV exposure. Compared with equally common non-associated chains, HLA-associated TCR beta chains in a later analysis were more clonally expanded and had lower generation probabilities. Because HLA typing was unavailable for some donors at each locus, only the typed subset was used in association tests. A total of some 180 TCR beta chains were listed by the study as associated with cytomegalovirus.

Reading the germline V gene gives CDR1 LGHNA and CDR2 YSLEER. The CDR3 has 15 amino acids, counting the end cysteine and phenylalanine. The retained sequence is limited to the CDR3, 45 bases, with the frame set at the first base. Germline trimming: 4 bases from V, 9 bases from J; junction bases outside gene matches: 6. The cohort consisted of 666 healthy bone marrow donors. All cohort members were sampled while nominally healthy, although unrecorded immune exposures were likely present. The donor tested CMV seronegative, placing the donor among the 350 to 400 seronegative members of the cohort. A peripheral blood sample was collected from each donor, and TCR beta sequencing was performed on peripheral blood mononuclear cells. The Qiagen DNeasy Blood Extraction Kit was used to extract genomic DNA from the blood cell samples. Regarding this clone: The specificity of this receptor is unknown. It has no much larger one-base neighbor in the sample; base qualities were not kept.

The library was prepared using the immunoSEQ multiplex PCR assay. For the multiplex PCR, a mixture combining 60 forward primers for TCR Vbeta segments and 13 reverse primers for TCR Jbeta segments was used. A multiplex PCR assay on genomic DNA amplified the CDR3 region of rearranged TCR beta genes. The Illumina HiSeq System was used to sequence the amplified TCR beta libraries as 87-base-pair reads. The authors' pipeline ran thus. A later analysis counted tens of millions of unique TCR beta chains across the 640 or so repertoires, and about 10 million of these chains were shared by at least two donors. To remove PCR and sequencing errors, raw reads were error-corrected and collapsed into unique sequences using a nearest-neighbor algorithm that merged closely related sequences. V, D and J gene segments were assigned by aligning CDR3 sequences to IMGT reference sequences. For a sequence to be retained, a match of at least six nucleotides was required to both a V gene segment and a J gene segment. A rearrangement counted as productive if the CDR3 had no stop codons and remained in frame with V and J, and every other rearrangement counted as non-productive. CDR3 was defined by IMGT convention, running from the second conserved V-encoded cysteine to the conserved J-encoded phenylalanine. The earlier analysis of about 570 of the donors excluded any sequence lacking an unambiguous match to a single V gene segment. An earlier analysis of 500 to 700 of the donors classified V segments as functional when productive rearrangements were above 56.7% and as segregating when the standard deviation between donors was above 5%. A statistical classification framework was built to diagnose cytomegalovirus status from the catalog of TCR beta chain sequences. In a later analysis, TCR nucleotide sequences were compared against IMGT/GENE-DB human TR gene sequences so that V and J genes could be assigned. Using the TCRdist pipeline, a later analysis assigned CDR3 sequences along with most-parsimonious VDJ recombination scenarios. In a later analysis, each TCR beta chain was defined by its CDR3 amino acid sequence together with its V-gene family, and reads lacking a unique V-gene family were excluded. To address suspected cross-contamination and a sequencing artifact, a later analysis removed approximately 600 highly shared, low-generation-probability nucleotide sequences. For each public chain, a later analysis derived a clonal expansion index from normalized ranks of inferred template counts within each repertoire. In a later analysis, generation probabilities were computed with a VDJ recombination model fitted to out-of-frame rearrangements, and the resulting probabilities were checked against IGoR. In a later analysis, TCR-TCR, TCR-HLA and TCR-CMV co-occurrence was scored with hypergeometric tests, and a repertoire-size bias correction was applied to TCR pairs. In a later analysis, false discovery rates were estimated by permuting HLA or CMV assignments 20 times. In a later analysis, co-occurring TCRs were grouped with DBSCAN, and TCRdist sequence similarity was added when clustering was performed within HLA-allele-positive subsets. Repertoires with fewer than 30,000 or more than 120,000 public chains were left out of co-occurrence clustering, as were five repertoires with anomalous nucleotide sharing. TCRdb holds this immuneACCESS table with in-frame rearrangements only. Some clones are missing; in checked studies, unresolved V genes explain under half, and the rest has no known cause. That table supplies the V and J calls and clone size; D and trimming were determined from the DNA. Across this sample there are 100,000 or so clones, with around 82% seen only once. The ten largest clonotypes hold 2% to 2.5% of the sample.

In this chain, TRBV4-3 is recombined with TRBJ1-6, with TRBD1 identical over 10 junction bases. The TCR sequence derives from a man between 18 and 29 years old in good health and CMV-seronegative. The sample taken for sequencing was PBMCs. Here is the DNA: TGCGCCAGCAGCCCTAGACAGGGGGCCCGTTCACCCCTCCACTTT. It codes for CASSPRQGARSPLHF.